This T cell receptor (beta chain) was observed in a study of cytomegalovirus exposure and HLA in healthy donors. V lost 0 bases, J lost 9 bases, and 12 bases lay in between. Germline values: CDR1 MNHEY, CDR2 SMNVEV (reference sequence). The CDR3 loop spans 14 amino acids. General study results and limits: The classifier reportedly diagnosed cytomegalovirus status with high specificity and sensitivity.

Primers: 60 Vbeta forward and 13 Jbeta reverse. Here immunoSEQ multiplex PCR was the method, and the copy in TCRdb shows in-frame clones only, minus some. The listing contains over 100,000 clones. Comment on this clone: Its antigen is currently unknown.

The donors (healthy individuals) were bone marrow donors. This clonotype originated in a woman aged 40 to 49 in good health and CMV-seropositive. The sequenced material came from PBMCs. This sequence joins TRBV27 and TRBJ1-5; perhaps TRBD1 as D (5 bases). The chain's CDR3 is CASSLSWGGWPQHF. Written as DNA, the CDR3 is TGTGCCAGCAGTTTATCGTGGGGGGGGTGGCCCCAGCATTTT.